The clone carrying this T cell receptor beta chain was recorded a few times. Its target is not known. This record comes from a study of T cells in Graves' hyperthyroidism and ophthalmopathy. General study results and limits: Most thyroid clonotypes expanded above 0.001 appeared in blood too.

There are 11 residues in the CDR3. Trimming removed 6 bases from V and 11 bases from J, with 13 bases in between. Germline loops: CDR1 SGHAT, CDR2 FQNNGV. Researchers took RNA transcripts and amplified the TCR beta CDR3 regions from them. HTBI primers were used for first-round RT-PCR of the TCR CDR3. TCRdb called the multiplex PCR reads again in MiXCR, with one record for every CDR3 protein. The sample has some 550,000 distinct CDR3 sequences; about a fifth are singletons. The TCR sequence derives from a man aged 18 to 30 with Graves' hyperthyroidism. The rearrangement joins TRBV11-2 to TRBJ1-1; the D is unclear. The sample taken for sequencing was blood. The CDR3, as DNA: TGTGCCAGCAGTGAAGCCGTCCCGGCTTTCTTT. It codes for CASSEAVPAFF.